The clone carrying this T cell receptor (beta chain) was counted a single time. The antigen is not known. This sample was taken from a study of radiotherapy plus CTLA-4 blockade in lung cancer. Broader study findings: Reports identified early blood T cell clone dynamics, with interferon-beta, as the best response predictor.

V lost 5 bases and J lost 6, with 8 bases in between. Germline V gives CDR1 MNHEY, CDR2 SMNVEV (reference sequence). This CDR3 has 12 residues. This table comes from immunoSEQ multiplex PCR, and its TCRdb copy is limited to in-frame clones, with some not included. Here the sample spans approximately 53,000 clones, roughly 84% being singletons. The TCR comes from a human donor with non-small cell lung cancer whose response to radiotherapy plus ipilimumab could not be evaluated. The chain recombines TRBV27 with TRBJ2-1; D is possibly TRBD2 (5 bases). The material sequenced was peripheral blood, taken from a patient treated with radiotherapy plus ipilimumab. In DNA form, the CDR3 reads TGTGCCAGCAGTGGCCGGGGCAATGAGCAGTTCTTC. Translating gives CASSGRGNEQFF.